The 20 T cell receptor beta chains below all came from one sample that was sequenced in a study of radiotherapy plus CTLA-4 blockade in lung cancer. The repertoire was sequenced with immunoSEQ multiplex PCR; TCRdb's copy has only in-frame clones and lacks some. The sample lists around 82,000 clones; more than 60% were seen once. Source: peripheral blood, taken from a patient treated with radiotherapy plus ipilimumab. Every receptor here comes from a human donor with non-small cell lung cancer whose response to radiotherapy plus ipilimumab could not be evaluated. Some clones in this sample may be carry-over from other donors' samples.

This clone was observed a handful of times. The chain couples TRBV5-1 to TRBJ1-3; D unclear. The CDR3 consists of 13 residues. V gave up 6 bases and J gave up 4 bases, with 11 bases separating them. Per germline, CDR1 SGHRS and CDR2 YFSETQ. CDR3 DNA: TGCGCCAGCACCCTAGAGGGAGGAAACACCATATATTTT. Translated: CASTLEGGNTIYF.

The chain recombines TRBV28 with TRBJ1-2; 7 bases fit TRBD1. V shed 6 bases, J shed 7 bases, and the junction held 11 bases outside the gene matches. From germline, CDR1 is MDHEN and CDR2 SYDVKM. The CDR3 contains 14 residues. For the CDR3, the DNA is TGTGCCAGCAGCCCCCCCAGGGGGATGGGTGGCTACACCTTC. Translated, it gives CASSPPRGMGGYTF.

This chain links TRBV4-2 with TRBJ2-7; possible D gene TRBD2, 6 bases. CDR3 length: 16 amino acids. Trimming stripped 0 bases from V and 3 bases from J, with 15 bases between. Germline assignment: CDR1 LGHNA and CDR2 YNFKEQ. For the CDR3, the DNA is TGTGCCAGCAGCCAAGACCTACTAGCTTCCATCTACGAGCAGTACTTC. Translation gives CASSQDLLASIYEQYF.

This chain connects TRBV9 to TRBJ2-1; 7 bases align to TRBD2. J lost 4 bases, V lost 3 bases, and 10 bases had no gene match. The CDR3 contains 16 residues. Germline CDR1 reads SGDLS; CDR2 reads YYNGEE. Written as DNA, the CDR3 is TGTGCCAGCAGCGCCATCAGCGGGGTGGGATACAATGAGCAGTTCTTC. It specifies CASSAISGVGYNEQFF.

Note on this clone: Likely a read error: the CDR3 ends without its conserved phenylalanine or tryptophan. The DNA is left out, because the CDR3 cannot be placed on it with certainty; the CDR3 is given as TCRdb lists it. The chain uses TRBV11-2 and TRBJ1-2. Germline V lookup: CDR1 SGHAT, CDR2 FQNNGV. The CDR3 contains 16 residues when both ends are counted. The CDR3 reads CASSLRGGHTPLMAWA.

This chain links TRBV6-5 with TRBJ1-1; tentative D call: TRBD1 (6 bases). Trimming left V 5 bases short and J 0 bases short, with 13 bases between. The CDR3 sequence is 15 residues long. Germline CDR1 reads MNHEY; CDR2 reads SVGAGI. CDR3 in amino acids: CASSAYRVMNTEAFF. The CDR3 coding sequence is TGTGCCAGCAGTGCGTACAGGGTCATGAACACTGAAGCTTTCTTT.

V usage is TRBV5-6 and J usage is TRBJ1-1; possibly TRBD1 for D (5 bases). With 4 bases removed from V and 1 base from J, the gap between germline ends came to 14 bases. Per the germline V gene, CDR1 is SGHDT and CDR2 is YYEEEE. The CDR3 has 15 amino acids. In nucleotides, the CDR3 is TGTGCCAGCAGCAAGTACAGGACGTCGAACACTGAAGCTTTCTTT. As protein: CASSKYRTSNTEAFF.

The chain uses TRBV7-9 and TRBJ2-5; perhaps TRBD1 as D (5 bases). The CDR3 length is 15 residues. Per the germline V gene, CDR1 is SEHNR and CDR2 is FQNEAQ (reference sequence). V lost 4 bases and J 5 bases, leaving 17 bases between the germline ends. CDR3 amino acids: CASSSGDSFQETQYF. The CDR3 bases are TGTGCCAGCAGCTCCGGCGACAGTTTCCAGGAGACCCAGTACTTC.

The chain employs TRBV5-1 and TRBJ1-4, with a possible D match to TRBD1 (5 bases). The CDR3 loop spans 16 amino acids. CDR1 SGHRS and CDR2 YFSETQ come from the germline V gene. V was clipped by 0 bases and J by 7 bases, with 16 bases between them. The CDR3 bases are TGCGCCAGCAGCTTGGTTGTCGGCAGGAGGGGTGAAAAACTGTTTTTT. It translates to CASSLVVGRRGEKLFF. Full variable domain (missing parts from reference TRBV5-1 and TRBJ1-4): KAGVTQTPRYLIKTRGQQVTLSCSPISGHRSVSWYQQTPGQGLQFLFEYFSETQRNKGNFPGRFSGRQFSNSRSEMNVSTLELGDSALYLCASSLVVGRRGEKLFFGSGTQLSVL.

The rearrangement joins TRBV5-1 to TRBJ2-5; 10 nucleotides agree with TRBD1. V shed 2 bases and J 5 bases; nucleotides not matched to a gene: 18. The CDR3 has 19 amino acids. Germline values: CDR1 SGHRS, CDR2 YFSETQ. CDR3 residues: CASSLSPRGQGRDRETQYF. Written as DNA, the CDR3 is TGCGCCAGCAGCTTAAGCCCCAGGGGACAGGGGCGGGACAGGGAGACCCAGTACTTC.

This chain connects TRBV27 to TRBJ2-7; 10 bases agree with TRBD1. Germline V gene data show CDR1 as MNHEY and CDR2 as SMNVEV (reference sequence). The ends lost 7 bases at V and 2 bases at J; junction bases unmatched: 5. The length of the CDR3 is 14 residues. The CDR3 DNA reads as TGTGCCAGCAAGGAGGGACAGGGGCCCTACGAGCAGTACTTC. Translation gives CASKEGQGPYEQYF.

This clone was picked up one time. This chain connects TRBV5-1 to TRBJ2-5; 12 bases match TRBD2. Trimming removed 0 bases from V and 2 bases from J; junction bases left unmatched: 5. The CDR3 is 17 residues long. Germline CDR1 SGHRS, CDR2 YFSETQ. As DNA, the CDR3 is TGCGCCAGCAGCTTGGGCCCTAGCGGGGGGGTACAAGAGACCCAGTACTTC. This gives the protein CASSLGPSGGVQETQYF. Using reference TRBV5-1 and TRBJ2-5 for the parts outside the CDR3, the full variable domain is KAGVTQTPRYLIKTRGQQVTLSCSPISGHRSVSWYQQTPGQGLQFLFEYFSETQRNKGNFPGRFSGRQFSNSRSEMNVSTLELGDSALYLCASSLGPSGGVQETQYFGPGTRLLVL.

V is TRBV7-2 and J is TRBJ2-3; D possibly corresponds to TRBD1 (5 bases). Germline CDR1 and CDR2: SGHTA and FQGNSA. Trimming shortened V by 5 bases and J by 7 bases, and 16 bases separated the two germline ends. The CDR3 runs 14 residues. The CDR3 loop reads CASSPPPGLNTQYF. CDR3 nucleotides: TGTGCCAGCAGCCCCCCCCCAGGGTTAAATACGCAGTATTTT.

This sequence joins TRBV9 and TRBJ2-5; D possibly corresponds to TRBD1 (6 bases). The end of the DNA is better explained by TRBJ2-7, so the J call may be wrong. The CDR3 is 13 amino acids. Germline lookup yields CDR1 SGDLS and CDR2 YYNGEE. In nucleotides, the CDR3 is TGTGCCAGCAGCCTGCACAGGGAAGGCGAGCAGTACTTC. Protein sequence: CASSLHREGEQYF.

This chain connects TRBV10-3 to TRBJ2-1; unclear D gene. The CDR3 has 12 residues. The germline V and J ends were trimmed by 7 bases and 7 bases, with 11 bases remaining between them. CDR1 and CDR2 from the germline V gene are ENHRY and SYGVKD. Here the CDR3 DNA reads TGTGCCATCAACGGAGCTGGGAATGAGCAGTTCTTC. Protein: CAINGAGNEQFF.

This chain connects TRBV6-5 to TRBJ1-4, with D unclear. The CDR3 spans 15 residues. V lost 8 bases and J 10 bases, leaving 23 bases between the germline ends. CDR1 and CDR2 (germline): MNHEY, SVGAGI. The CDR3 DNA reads TGTGCCAGCCGGGGAACCGAGCAGTCAATAGGAAAACTGTTTTTT. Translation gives CASRGTEQSIGKLFF.

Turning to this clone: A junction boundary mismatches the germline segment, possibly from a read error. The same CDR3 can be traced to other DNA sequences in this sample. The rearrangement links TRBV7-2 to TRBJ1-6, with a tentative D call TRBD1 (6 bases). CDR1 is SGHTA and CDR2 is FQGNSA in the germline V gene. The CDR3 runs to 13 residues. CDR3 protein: CASSAQGNSPLHF. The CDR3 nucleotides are TGTGCCAGCAGCGCACAGGGAAATTCCCCCCTCCACTTT.

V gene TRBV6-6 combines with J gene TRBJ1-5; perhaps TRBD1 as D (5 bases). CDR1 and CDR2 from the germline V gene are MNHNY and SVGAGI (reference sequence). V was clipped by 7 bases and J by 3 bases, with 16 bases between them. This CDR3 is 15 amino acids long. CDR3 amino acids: CASTNLQVLNQPQHF. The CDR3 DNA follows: TGTGCCAGCACCAATCTACAGGTTCTCAATCAGCCCCAGCATTTT.

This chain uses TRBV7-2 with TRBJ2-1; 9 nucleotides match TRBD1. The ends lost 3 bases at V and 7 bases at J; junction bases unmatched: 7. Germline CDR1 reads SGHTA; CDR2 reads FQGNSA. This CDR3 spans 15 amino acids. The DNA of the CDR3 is TGTGCCAGCAGCTTCCGACAGGGGGAACTGAATGAGCAGTTCTTC. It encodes CASSFRQGELNEQFF.

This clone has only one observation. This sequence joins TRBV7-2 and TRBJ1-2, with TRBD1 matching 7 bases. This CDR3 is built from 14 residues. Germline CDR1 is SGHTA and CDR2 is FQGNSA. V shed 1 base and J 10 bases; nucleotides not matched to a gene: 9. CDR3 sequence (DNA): TGTGCCAGCAGCTTAGGTATTGGAACAGGGGACTACACCTTC. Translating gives CASSLGIGTGDYTF.